These 27 T cell receptor beta chains were all obtained from the same sample, sequenced in a study of OX40 agonist ivuxolimab in advanced cancers. Clones were read by immunoSEQ multiplex PCR, and TCRdb kept only the in-frame ones, dropping some. The sample records tens of thousands of clones, 65% to 90% being singletons. The sample in question was CD4+ or CD8+ T cells sorted from blood, obtained in a trial of the OX40 agonist ivuxolimab. The source of these receptors is an adult with an advanced solid tumor such as melanoma, head and neck, liver or kidney cancer.

This clone was picked up a small number of times. This rearrangement joins TRBV7-2 to TRBJ1-3; D gene uncertain. The germline V and J ends were trimmed by 3 bases and 0 bases, with 12 bases remaining between them. The CDR3 runs 16 residues. CDR1 and CDR2 from the germline V gene are SGHTA and FQGNSA. The DNA of the CDR3 is TGTGCCAGCAGCTTTTCTGGGCGCTCCTCTGGAAACACCATATATTTT. Protein sequence: CASSFSGRSSGNTIYF.

J is TRBJ1-3 and V is TRBV19, with TRBD1 identical over 7 bases. J gave up 0 bases and V 9 bases, and 11 bases lay outside the gene matches. There are 16 residues in the CDR3. Looked up from germline, CDR1 is LNHDA and CDR2 is SQIVND (reference sequence). This CDR3 is CASDNGQAHSGNTIYF. The CDR3 nucleotides are TGTGCCAGCGACAATGGACAGGCCCACTCTGGAAACACCATATATTTT. The full variable domain, with the rest looked up from reference TRBV19 and TRBJ1-3, is DGGITQSPKYLFRKEGQNVTLSCEQNLNHDAMYWYRQDPGQGLRLIYYSQIVNDFQKGDIAEGYSVSREKKESFPLTVTSAQKNPTAFYLCASDNGQAHSGNTIYFGEGSWLTVV.

This chain uses TRBV30 with TRBJ1-3; D is undetermined. Germline V gene lookup returns CDR1 GTSNPN and CDR2 SVGIG (reference sequence). The CDR3 consists of 14 residues. The V end lost 3 bases, the J end lost 0 bases, and 9 bases lay between the germline ends. CDR3 loop: CAWRKAFSGNTIYF. DNA for the CDR3: TGTGCCTGGAGAAAAGCTTTCTCTGGAAACACCATATATTTT.

The chain carries TRBV27 and TRBJ1-3, with D hard to call. CDR3 length: 15 residues. Trimming cost V 0 bases and J 4 bases, with 10 bases left between them. The germline V gene has CDR1 MNHEY and CDR2 SMNVEV (reference sequence). The CDR3 DNA reads TGTGCCAGCAGTTTATCGGTTGGGGTAGGAAACACCATATATTTT. Its translation is CASSLSVGVGNTIYF.

This sequence joins TRBV7-2 and TRBJ2-5; no reliable D call. The assigned J gene may be wrong: the sequence end matches TRBJ2-7 better. The CDR3 runs to 14 residues. The germline CDR1 and CDR2 sequences are SGHTA and FQGNSA. This chain's CDR3 is CASSLASPSYEQYF. CDR3 sequence (DNA): TGTGCCAGCAGCTTAGCGTCCCCATCCTACGAGCAGTACTTC.

V is TRBV6-6 and J is TRBJ1-1; D remains ambiguous. Per germline, CDR1 MNHNY and CDR2 SVGAGI (reference sequence). The CDR3 has 14 amino acids. The V end was cut by 5 bases, the J end by 0 bases, with 10 bases between. Here the CDR3 DNA reads TGTGCCAGCAGTCTCAGCAGCATGAACACTGAAGCTTTCTTT. It codes for CASSLSSMNTEAFF.

This clone has a handful of counts. The chain carries TRBV6-1 and TRBJ2-3; TRBD1 is a possible D gene (6 bases). V was cut by 6 bases and J by 0 bases, with 10 bases left in between. The germline V gene has CDR1 MNHNS and CDR2 SASEGT. The CDR3 loop spans 14 amino acids. The CDR3 protein is CASRRQASTDTQYF. In DNA, the CDR3 is TGTGCCAGCAGACGACAGGCTAGCACAGATACGCAGTATTTT.

This clone was recorded only once. V gene TRBV28 combines with J gene TRBJ1-5, with 8 positions matching TRBD1. The V segment lost 7 bases and the J segment 2 bases; nucleotides outside the gene matches: 4. The CDR3 totals 14 residues. Looked up from germline, CDR1 is MDHEN and CDR2 is SYDVKM. The CDR3 DNA sequence: TGTGCCAGCACTCCGGGACAGGGCAATCAGCCCCAGCATTTT. Amino acid sequence: CASTPGQGNQPQHF.

The chain uses TRBV7-3 and TRBJ2-1, with 12 positions matching TRBD2. The V gene's germline CDR1 is SGHTA and CDR2 FQGTGA. The CDR3 runs 20 residues. V trimming: 5 bases; J trimming: 0 bases; junction bases outside the gene matches: 14. The CDR3 coding sequence is TGTGCCAGCAGCCAGAGCGGACTAGCGGGGATTACGAGCTCCTACAATGAGCAGTTCTTC. Its translation is CASSQSGLAGITSSYNEQFF.

This clone was seen once. This chain joins TRBV29-1 and TRBJ2-6; tentative D call: TRBD2 (6 bases). CDR1 is SQVTM, CDR2 ANQGSEA, per germline. V was pared by 2 bases and J by 2 bases, with 22 bases between. CDR3 size: 19 residues. The CDR3 loop is CSVETGDSKVITGANVLTF. Written as DNA, the CDR3 is TGCAGCGTTGAAACCGGGGACTCGAAAGTCATTACTGGGGCCAACGTCCTGACTTTC. Based on the CDR3 plus reference TRBV29-1 and TRBJ2-6, the full variable domain is SAVISQKPSRDICQRGTSLTIQCQVDSQVTMMFWYRQQPGQSLTLIATANQGSEATYESGFVIDKFPISRPNLTFSTLTVSNMSPEDSSIYLCSVETGDSKVITGANVLTFGAGSRLTVL.

The chain uses TRBV15 and TRBJ2-5, with D hard to call. Germline V CDR1 and CDR2: LNHNV, YYDKDF (reference sequence). This CDR3 spans 14 amino acids. V was cut by 0 bases and J by 7 bases, with 12 bases left in between. CDR3 protein: CATSREVKRVTQYF. The CDR3 DNA sequence: TGTGCCACCAGCAGAGAAGTCAAGAGAGTGACCCAGTACTTC.

This clone has a handful of counts. This chain uses TRBV28 with TRBJ1-5; possible D gene TRBD1, 5 bases. The CDR3 totals 13 residues. Per the germline V gene, CDR1 is MDHEN and CDR2 is SYDVKM. Trimming left V 6 bases short and J 3 bases short, with 9 bases between. CDR3 bases: TGTGCCAGCAGCAGGGATTTCAATCAGCCCCAGCATTTT. Encoded protein: CASSRDFNQPQHF.

The rearrangement links TRBV7-7 to TRBJ2-3, with 9 bases identical to TRBD2. With 5 bases clipped from V and 1 base from J, the junction kept 4 bases outside the gene matches. This CDR3 contains 15 residues. Germline CDR1 SSHAT, CDR2 FNYEAQ (reference sequence). CDR3 DNA: TGTGCCAGCAGCCCTAGGACTAGCGGCACAGATACGCAGTATTTT. This translates into CASSPRTSGTDTQYF.

The rearrangement links TRBV7-9 to TRBJ2-7, with TRBD2 as a possible D gene (6 bases). The CDR3 covers 15 residues. Germline V CDR1 and CDR2: SEHNR, FQNEAQ (reference sequence). V was shortened by 6 bases and J by 6 bases, with 21 bases between the two germline ends. The CDR3 sequence: CASSLFGTRRGEQYF. The DNA for the CDR3 is TGTGCCAGCAGTCTTTTCGGGACCCGGAGGGGCGAGCAGTACTTC.

The chain couples TRBV14 to TRBJ1-3; the D is unclear. This CDR3 comprises 16 residues. The germline CDR1 and CDR2 sequences are SGHDN and FVKESK. V was shortened by 1 base and J by 0 bases, with 10 bases between the two germline ends. CDR3 amino acids: CASSQGLAYSGNTIYF. DNA of the CDR3: TGTGCCAGCAGCCAAGGGTTGGCATACTCTGGAAACACCATATATTTT.

The chain links TRBV5-1 to TRBJ2-7, with D maybe TRBD1 (5 bases). V was cut by 4 bases and J by 0 bases, with 11 bases left in between. Germline CDR1 is SGHRS and CDR2 is YFSETQ. This CDR3 is 14 amino acids long. The DNA for the CDR3 is TGCGCCAGCAGCCTCCTGGGGCACTCCTACGAGCAGTACTTC. Translating gives CASSLLGHSYEQYF.

V is TRBV12-5 and J is TRBJ2-4, with 11 bases matching TRBD1. The length of the CDR3 is 14 residues. The germline gives CDR1 LGHNT, CDR2 FRNRAP. Trimming at V came to 5 bases and at J to 7 bases, leaving 4 bases not matched to a gene. The CDR3 DNA reads as TGTGCTAGTGGTACGGGACAGGGGGACAACATTCAGTACTTC. This codes for CASGTGQGDNIQYF.

The chain employs TRBV4-1 and TRBJ1-5, with a weak D call TRBD1 (6 bases). CDR1 and CDR2 (germline): MGHRA, YSYEKL. This CDR3 has 15 amino acids. The ends were cut back, 0 bases at V and 4 bases at J, with 10 bases in the middle. The CDR3 DNA reads as TGCGCCAGCAGCCAAGATAGACAGGTTAATCAGCCCCAGCATTTT. It specifies CASSQDRQVNQPQHF.

V is TRBV5-1 and J is TRBJ1-3; tentatively, D is TRBD1 (6 bases). CDR3 length equals 16 residues. Trimming shortened V by 2 bases and J by 3 bases, and 15 bases separated the two germline ends. CDR1 is SGHRS, CDR2 YFSETQ, per germline. As DNA, the CDR3 is TGCGCCAGCAGCTTCCGAGGGGGGAAAGATGGAAACACCATATATTTT. Translated, it gives CASSFRGGKDGNTIYF.

This clone was seen a few times. The sample contains more than one DNA sequence encoding this CDR3. This rearrangement joins TRBV5-1 to TRBJ1-1; D might be TRBD1 (6 bases). Germline loops: CDR1 SGHRS, CDR2 YFSETQ. V lost 0 bases, J lost 4 bases, and 10 bases lay in between. CDR3 length equals 14 residues. The CDR3 is CASSLAGGGTEAFF. The DNA of the CDR3 is TGCGCCAGCAGCTTGGCGGGAGGGGGCACTGAAGCTTTCTTT.

V and J are TRBV5-8 and TRBJ2-3, with a weak D call TRBD1 (5 bases). V was shortened by 0 bases and J by 5 bases, with 10 bases between the two germline ends. This CDR3 region has 14 residues. Germline CDR1 is SGHTS and CDR2 is YDEGEE. CDR3 in DNA: TGTGCCAGCAGCTTGGGGGGCAGGGAAGATACGCAGTATTTT. Translating gives CASSLGGREDTQYF.

The chain links TRBV19 to TRBJ2-7; the D gene is possibly TRBD2 (5 bases). The CDR3 covers 13 residues. Germline V gives CDR1 LNHDA, CDR2 SQIVND (reference sequence). V was cut by 4 bases and J by 7 bases, with 14 bases left in between. CDR3 nucleotides: TGTGCCAGTAGTAACCAAGGGAGTCGTGAGCAGTACTTC. This sequence encodes CASSNQGSREQYF.

The chain uses TRBV4-2 and TRBJ1-1; possible D gene TRBD1, 6 bases. CDR3 size: 16 residues. Germline CDR1 and CDR2: LGHNA and YNFKEQ. The V end lost 5 bases, the J end lost 7 bases, and 23 bases lay between the germline ends. CDR3 loop: CASSSPKVRDMDEAFF. The CDR3 DNA reads as TGTGCCAGCAGCTCCCCAAAAGTCCGGGACATGGATGAAGCTTTCTTT.

The chain uses TRBV14 and TRBJ2-7; no clear D. The CDR3 consists of 16 residues. V dropped 1 base and J dropped 1 base, with 14 bases sitting between them. CDR1 is SGHDN and CDR2 is FVKESK in the germline V gene. CDR3 nucleotide sequence: TGTGCCAGCAGCCAAGCCGTAGGCGCGAGTTCCTACGAGCAGTACTTC. Its protein product is CASSQAVGASSYEQYF.

J is TRBJ1-2 and V is TRBV30, with D uncertain. The CDR3 totals 12 residues. The germline CDR1 and CDR2 sequences are GTSNPN and SVGIG (reference sequence). Trimming took off 1 base at V and 3 bases at J, with 6 bases between the two ends. The CDR3 coding sequence is TGTGCCTGGAGTGGCGGATACTATGGCTACACCTTC. This encodes CAWSGGYYGYTF.

The chain joins TRBV28 to TRBJ1-1; 7 bases fit TRBD1. This CDR3 region has 15 residues. CDR1 is MDHEN, CDR2 SYDVKM, per germline. J lost 5 bases, V lost 5 bases, and 11 bases had no gene match. CDR3 sequence (DNA): TGTGCCAGCAGTAACCCCGGGGCAGGGGGGACTGAAGCTTTCTTT. Residues: CASSNPGAGGTEAFF.

V usage is TRBV2 and J usage is TRBJ2-1, with D possibly matching TRBD1 (6 bases). Trimming pared 6 bases from V and 6 bases from J, leaving 15 bases between. CDR3 length equals 14 residues. CDR1 SNHLY and CDR2 FYNNEI come from the germline V gene. CDR3 region: CASSLQLTGNEQFF. CDR3 nucleotides: TGTGCCAGCAGCCTACAGCTGACAGGCAATGAGCAGTTCTTC.